This passage covers 7 T cell receptor beta chains from one sample sequenced in a study of shared clonotypes between healthy human individuals (dated by TCRdb to about 2020). Library creation used the immunoSEQ multiplex PCR assay. Held by TCRdb, this immuneACCESS table contains in-frame sequences only and omits some clones. Under half of the omission traces to an unresolved V gene where checked; the cause of the rest is unknown. The sample table lists roughly 850,000 clones, about 96% of them with a count of one. The ten largest clonotypes hold about 0.22% of the sample. For the CD8 naive samples, CD45RO-negative cells were positively selected for CCR7, yielding a CD45RA+CCR7+ population from which TemRA cells were excluded. The specimen was naive CD8+ T cells sorted from blood. What the cell subset or site label conveys for this sample: CD45RA+CCR7+. Every receptor here comes from a man aged 25-45 years in good health.

This clone was detected a few times. This chain connects TRBV4-3 to TRBJ2-7; 7 nucleotides match TRBD2. The CDR3 is made up of 16 amino acids. The V gene's germline CDR1 is LGHNA and CDR2 YSLEER. After removal of 2 bases from V and 6 bases from J, the junction contained 13 bases not matched to a gene. The CDR3 protein is CASSQSILADPAEQYF. CDR3 nucleotide sequence: TGCGCCAGCAGCCAAAGTATCCTAGCGGATCCTGCCGAGCAGTACTTC.

The CDR3 DNA reads as TGTGCCATCAGTGAAGCACAGATCACAGATACGCAGTATTTT. Residues: CAISEAQITDTQYF. The chain is built from TRBV10-3 and TRBJ2-3; D is unclear. V lost 3 bases to trimming and J lost 2 bases, with 9 bases between them. This CDR3 is built from 14 residues. CDR1 ENHRY and CDR2 SYGVKD come from the germline V gene.

This clone was observed once. This chain connects TRBV6-6 to TRBJ2-7; tentative D call: TRBD1 (6 bases). The CDR3 covers 14 residues. V was trimmed by 4 bases and J by 3 bases, leaving 13 bases between them. The germline V gene has CDR1 MNHNY and CDR2 SVGAGI (reference sequence). Here the CDR3 reads CASSFTGLHYEQYF. The CDR3 region has the DNA TGTGCCAGCAGTTTTACAGGGTTACACTACGAGCAGTACTTC.

The rearrangement uses TRBV27 and TRBJ1-1; 7 bases match TRBD1. V shed 7 bases and J 0 bases; nucleotides not matched to a gene: 5. Germline V gene data show CDR1 as MNHEY and CDR2 as SMNVEV (reference sequence). The CDR3 totals 14 residues. The chain's CDR3 is CASIAGTVNTEAFF. CDR3 nucleotides: TGTGCCAGCATAGCCGGGACAGTGAACACTGAAGCTTTCTTT.

This clone was recorded once. The chain carries TRBV30 and TRBJ2-2; D gene unclear. V was trimmed by 0 bases and J by 7 bases, leaving 15 bases between them. The CDR3 runs 15 residues. From germline, CDR1 is GTSNPN and CDR2 SVGIG (reference sequence). CDR3 bases: TGTGCCTGGAGTGTAAGATTGGGCGGCTACGGGGAGCTGTTTTTT. Amino acids: CAWSVRLGGYGELFF.

V is TRBV2 and J is TRBJ2-1; perhaps TRBD2 as D (6 bases). Trimming shortened V by 7 bases and J by 4 bases, and 20 bases separated the two germline ends. From germline, CDR1 is SNHLY and CDR2 FYNNEI. The length of the CDR3 is 16 residues. In nucleotides, the CDR3 is TGTGCCAGCATACAATTTAAAAGACTAGAGTACAATGAGCAGTTCTTC. Translation: CASIQFKRLEYNEQFF.

The chain recombines TRBV10-1 with TRBJ2-5; 9 nucleotides agree with TRBD2. This CDR3 is 14 amino acids long. V shed 5 bases and J 12 bases; nucleotides not matched to a gene: 13. CDR1 is WNHNN, CDR2 SYGVQD, per germline (reference sequence). The CDR3 bases are TGCGCCAGCAGTCCCGATCTGACTAGCGGAGGGGAGTACTTC. Protein product: CASSPDLTSGGEYF.